This T cell receptor beta chain was captured by sequencing in a study of shared clonotypes between healthy human individuals. Study results and limitations: Sample collection involved blood only; tissue repertoires are likely different. The genetic and exposure-history diversity represented was limited by few donors.

Measured with immunoSEQ multiplex PCR; TCRdb has only the in-frame clones, and not every one. The repertoire includes about half a million clones, approximately 80% of them detected once, and approximately 12% sits in the top ten. This CDR3 spans 14 amino acids. CDR1 and CDR2 from the germline V gene are LNHDA and SQIVND (reference sequence). V trimming: 4 bases; J trimming: 7 bases; junction bases outside the gene matches: 6. As concerns this clone: What it binds is not known.

Donors, healthy HIV-negative adults, lacked recent acute infections or vaccinations. The study used approximately 90 million PBMCs per unsorted sample for genomic DNA. This chain connects TRBV19 to TRBJ2-1, with TRBD1 matching over 8 bases. Sequencing was carried out using PBMCs. The receptor comes from a woman aged 40-49 years in good health. Some clones in this sample may be carry-over from other donors' samples. This chain's CDR3 is CASSKGQGLNEQFF. The CDR3 bases are TGTGCCAGTAGTAAAGGACAGGGTTTGAATGAGCAGTTCTTC.